These 11 T cell receptor beta chains share one sample of origin, sequenced in a study of T cell responses to AZD1222 COVID-19 vaccine. The assay was immunoSEQ multiplex PCR, and TCRdb's table has in-frame clones only and misses some. The table records roughly 150,000 clones, around 90% of them present only once. Specimen: peripheral blood, collected on day 0 of AZD1222 vaccination. Source of these receptors: an adult in good health.

The gene calls are TRBV6-4 and TRBJ1-5; D perhaps matches TRBD1 (5 bases). V was trimmed by 4 bases and J by 4 bases, leaving 11 bases between them. Germline CDR1 reads MRHNA; CDR2 reads SNTAGT. The length of the CDR3 is 14 residues. The CDR3 region is CASSGRVWNQPQHF. CDR3 nucleotide sequence: TGTGCCAGCAGTGGCAGGGTCTGGAATCAGCCCCAGCATTTT.

Here the CDR3 reads CASSSGQASEQYF. CDR3 in DNA: TGCGCCAGCAGCTCGGGACAGGCGAGCGAGCAGTACTTC. The chain is built from TRBV5-1 and TRBJ2-7; 8 positions agree with TRBD1. CDR1 and CDR2 from the germline V gene are SGHRS and YFSETQ. The CDR3 consists of 13 residues. Germline trimming cut 3 bases from V and 6 bases from J; bases unmatched to any gene: 5.

This chain connects TRBV27 to TRBJ1-4; D not certain. Trimming took off 3 bases at V and 8 bases at J, with 16 bases between the two ends. This CDR3 has 15 residues. Germline CDR1 is MNHEY and CDR2 is SMNVEV (reference sequence). This chain's CDR3 is CASSFLSAREEKLFF. The CDR3 DNA sequence: TGTGCCAGCAGTTTCTTGTCTGCGAGGGAGGAAAAACTGTTTTTT.

Here the CDR3 DNA reads TGTGCCAGCAGTTCCACTTGGGTTGAAGCTTTCTTT. Protein: CASSSTWVEAFF. J is TRBJ1-1 and V is TRBV12-3 or TRBV12-4; D not resolved. The CDR3 is 12 residues long. The ends were cut back, 4 bases at V and 7 bases at J, with 10 bases in the middle.

The chain links TRBV13 to TRBJ2-7; D gene ambiguous. CDR3 length: 13 residues. Germline CDR1 is PRHDT and CDR2 is FYEKMQ (reference sequence). V lost 2 bases to trimming and J lost 2 bases, with 7 bases between them. CDR3: CASSLMATYEQYF. CDR3 nucleotides: TGTGCCAGCAGCTTAATGGCTACCTACGAGCAGTACTTC.

J is TRBJ2-3 and V is TRBV5-4; D gene uncertain. Trimming took off 0 bases at V and 0 bases at J, with 5 bases between the two ends. The CDR3 is 14 amino acids. Germline V gene data show CDR1 as SGHNT and CDR2 as YYREEE (reference sequence). The CDR3 sequence: CASSLAKSTDTQYF. Here the CDR3 DNA reads TGTGCCAGCAGCTTGGCGAAAAGCACAGATACGCAGTATTTT.

This clone was counted between two and nine times. The chain joins TRBV5-6 to TRBJ2-7; a weak D match, TRBD1 (6 bases). Germline loops: CDR1 SGHDT, CDR2 YYEEEE. The CDR3 totals 17 residues. Trimming removed 0 bases at V and 2 bases at J, with 18 bases between. As DNA, the CDR3 is TGTGCCAGCAGCTTGGGAGTACAGGGAGCGGTTCCCTACGAGCAGTACTTC. As protein: CASSLGVQGAVPYEQYF.

The chain is built from TRBV19 and TRBJ1-1; 7 bases are shared with TRBD1. The CDR3 length is 16 residues. In germline, CDR1 is LNHDA, CDR2 SQIVND (reference sequence). V lost 6 bases and J lost 8; bases outside the gene matches: 18. The DNA for the CDR3 is TGTGCCAGTAGCAAACCGGAGGGCGCAAGAGGGGGCGAAGCTTTCTTT. Translating gives CASSKPEGARGGEAFF. The complete variable domain, with remaining parts taken from reference TRBV19 and TRBJ1-1, reads DGGITQSPKYLFRKEGQNVTLSCEQNLNHDAMYWYRQDPGQGLRLIYYSQIVNDFQKGDIAEGYSVSREKKESFPLTVTSAQKNPTAFYLCASSKPEGARGGEAFFGQGTRLTVV.

DNA of the CDR3: TGTGCCTGGACCACTACAGTCCACACTGAAGCTTTCTTT. Its translation: CAWTTTVHTEAFF. The J gene is TRBJ1-1, the V gene TRBV30; D is undetermined. V was cut by 4 bases and J by 3 bases, with 12 bases left in between. Germline CDR1 GTSNPN, CDR2 SVGIG (reference sequence). The CDR3 totals 13 residues.

The chain links TRBV9 to TRBJ2-5, with a tentative D call TRBD2 (7 bases). The CDR3 loop spans 13 amino acids. Trimming shortened V by 3 bases and J by 7 bases, and 13 bases separated the two germline ends. The germline CDR1 and CDR2 sequences are SGDLS and YYNGEE. The CDR3: CASSDSRGATQYF. The CDR3 bases are TGTGCCAGCAGCGATAGCCGGGGGGCGACCCAGTACTTC.

The chain combines TRBV7-2 with TRBJ1-2; D gene uncertain. Deletions cut 0 bases from V and 3 bases from J, with 8 bases between. CDR1 SGHTA and CDR2 FQGNSA come from the germline V gene. This CDR3 is built from 14 residues. The CDR3 reads CASSLARTDYGYTF. DNA of the CDR3: TGTGCCAGCAGCTTAGCACGGACGGACTATGGCTACACCTTC.